The present T cell receptor beta chain was sequenced within a study of patients and donors after allogeneic stem cell transplantation (TCRdb year 2020). The germline V gene provides CDR1 MNHEY and CDR2 SVGEGT. At the junction V is shortened by 4 bases and J by 1 base; bases outside the gene matches: 12. From the cysteine up to the phenylalanine, the CDR3 has a length of 18 residues. Only CDR3 DNA remains: 54 bases, in frame from the first base. Library creation used RT-PCR. Sequencing took place on a NextSeq 550. The public reads were quality trimmed at Q25 with fastp and then assembled into clones with MiXCR by TCRdb, keeping productive beta chains. Merged by CDR3 protein, the rows form single entries marked with the most common genes and DNA. The sample table contains roughly 940,000 distinct CDR3 sequences; only one count was recorded for 18% of them. The leading ten clones occupy roughly 6.4% of the sample.

Turning to this clonotype: Its antigen target is currently unknown. The sample holds no much larger clone one base away, and base qualities are not on file.

The V gene is TRBV6-2 or TRBV6-3 and the J gene is TRBJ2-5, with 10 central nucleotides matching TRBD2. This receptor was identified in a human donor who was either an allogeneic HSCT recipient or a stem cell or donor lymphocyte infusion donor (not recorded which). It is not recorded whose cells these are; they may come from a transplant donor. The source material was blood, either unsorted or a sorted T cell fraction (not recorded which). The DNA reads as follows: TGTGCCAGCAGTTGGGATATTCTAGCGGGAGACCCCCAAGAGACCCAGTACTTC. It encodes CASSWDILAGDPQETQYF.